These T cell receptor beta chains were read from a single sample in a study of T cells in localized non-small cell lung cancer. TCRdb's table, derived via immunoSEQ multiplex PCR, lists solely in-frame clones and lacks some. The sample has about 43,000 clones, 75% to 95% seen once. The source material was PBMCs, sampled before any cancer treatment. The receptor set was obtained from a woman aged 40-69 years with stage II lung adenocarcinoma. Each CDR3 is given with its conserved first and last residue. Each record gives: J gene, D gene, V gene, CDR3 length, CDR3 protein. D genes are given only for firm matches.

>TRBJ2-7|NA|TRBV7-6|14
CASSLGASPYEQYF
>TRBJ2-5|NA|TRBV28|17
CASMGSKEAATGETQYF
>TRBJ2-3|TRBD2|TRBV5-1|15
CASSYSGGATDTQYF
>TRBJ1-1|NA|TRBV7-9|11
CASSPDTEAFF
>TRBJ2-3|TRBD2|TRBV5-1|21
CASSLEGLAGGRALSTDTQYF
>TRBJ2-7|TRBD1|TRBV6-1|15
CASWTPGQSSYEQYF
>TRBJ1-1|NA|TRBV5-1|14
CASSTRPASAEAFF
>TRBJ2-7|NA|TRBV7-9|14
CASSLRWVGEEQYF
>TRBJ2-7|TRBD2|TRBV5-4|13
CATRTSGIYEQYF
>TRBJ2-4|TRBD1|TRBV19|17
CATKMRAGGEAKNIQYF
>TRBJ2-3|TRBD1|TRBV7-2|15
CASSHGQGGTDTQYF
>TRBJ2-1|NA|TRBV7-9|13
CASSLDGRKEQFF
>TRBJ1-5|NA|TRBV6-1|15
CASSDGRGGGQPQHF
>TRBJ2-3|NA|TRBV6-1|16
CASSEPVGRATDTQYF
>TRBJ1-1|TRBD1|TRBV7-9|13
CASSTQGITEAFF
>TRBJ1-1|TRBD1|TRBV12-5|15
CASGPDRGAGTEAFF
>TRBJ1-1|TRBD1|TRBV6-5|14
CASSYRDRAAEAFF
>TRBJ1-2|NA|TRBV6-1|15
CASRLEGIFYDGYTF
>TRBJ2-3|NA|TRBV18|13
CASSQTRGDTQYF
>TRBJ2-3|NA|TRBV27|15
CASSLLEGFADTQYF
>TRBJ2-1|TRBD2|TRBV4-1|15
CASRVGPGLVDEQFF
>TRBJ1-2|NA|TRBV5-1|13
CASSLQANYGYTF
>TRBJ2-5|NA|TRBV4-2|20
CASSQSRWGVQGSFGETQYF
>TRBJ2-3|NA|TRBV11-1|13
CASSLGEGDTQYF
>TRBJ1-5|TRBD1|TRBV6-5|16
CASSYSGTGHNQPQHF
>TRBJ2-7|TRBD1|TRBV27|18
CASSQWTGNRPSSYEQYF
>TRBJ2-3|TRBD1|TRBV19|16
CASSTLGQGVTDTQYF
>TRBJ1-1|TRBD1|TRBV27|13
CASSRQGWTEAFF
>TRBJ1-3|NA|TRBV12-2|11
CARSSGNTIYF
>TRBJ2-7|TRBD1|TRBV11-2|14
CASSAWTGSYEQYF
>TRBJ2-7|NA|TRBV6-5|11
CASSYSDEQYF
>TRBJ2-3|TRBD1|TRBV11-3|13
CASSLSQGDTQYF
>TRBJ1-2|NA|TRBV5-6|15
CASSLRRGMNYGYTF
>TRBJ1-4|NA|TRBV6-4|14
CASSDVGVRGKTVF
>TRBJ2-2|NA|TRBV7-9|11
CASSLIRELFF
>TRBJ1-2|NA|TRBV18|12
CASSPAGDGYTF
>TRBJ1-2|NA|TRBV18|16
CASSPPRAGQVSGYTF
>TRBJ2-7|NA|TRBV15|14
CATSRDPDGARQYF
>TRBJ2-7|NA|TRBV5-5|16
CASSFSPSNEVYEQYF
>TRBJ1-4|NA|TRBV7-9|14
CASSYIMGREKLFF
>TRBJ2-7|NA|TRBV28|15
CASSLVAGTQGEQYF
>TRBJ2-3|NA|TRBV2|11
CASSSGDTQYF
>TRBJ2-5|NA|TRBV21-1|15
CASTLAGGPRETQYF
>TRBJ2-2|NA|TRBV29-1|15
CSAGDKERNTGELFF
>TRBJ2-1|NA|TRBV5-5|12
CASSLQGNEQFF